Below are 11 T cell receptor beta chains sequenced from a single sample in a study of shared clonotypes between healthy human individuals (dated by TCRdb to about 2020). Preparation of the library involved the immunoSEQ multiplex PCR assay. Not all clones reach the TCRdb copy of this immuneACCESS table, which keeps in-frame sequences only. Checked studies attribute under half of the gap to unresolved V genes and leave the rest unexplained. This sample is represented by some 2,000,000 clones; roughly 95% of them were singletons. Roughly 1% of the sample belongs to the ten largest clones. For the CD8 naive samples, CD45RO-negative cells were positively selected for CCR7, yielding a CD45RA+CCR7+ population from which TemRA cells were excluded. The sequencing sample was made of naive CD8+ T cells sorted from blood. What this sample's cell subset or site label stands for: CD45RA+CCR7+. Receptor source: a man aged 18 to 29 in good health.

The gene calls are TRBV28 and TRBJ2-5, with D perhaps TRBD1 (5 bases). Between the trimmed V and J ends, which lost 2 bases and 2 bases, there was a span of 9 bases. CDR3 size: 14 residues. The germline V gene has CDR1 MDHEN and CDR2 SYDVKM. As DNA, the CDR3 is TGTGCCAGCAGTTTAATGGGGCTGCAAGAGACCCAGTACTTC. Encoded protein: CASSLMGLQETQYF.

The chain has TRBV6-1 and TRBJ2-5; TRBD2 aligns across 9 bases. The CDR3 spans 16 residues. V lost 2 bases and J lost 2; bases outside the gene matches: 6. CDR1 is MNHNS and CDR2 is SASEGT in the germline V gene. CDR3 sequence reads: CASSERVAGVQETQYF. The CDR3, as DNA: TGTGCCAGCAGTGAAAGGGTAGCGGGGGTGCAAGAGACCCAGTACTTC.

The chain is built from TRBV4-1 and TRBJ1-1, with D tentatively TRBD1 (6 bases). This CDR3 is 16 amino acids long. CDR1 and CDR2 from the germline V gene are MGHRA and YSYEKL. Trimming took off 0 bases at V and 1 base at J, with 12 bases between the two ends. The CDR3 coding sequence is TGCGCCAGCAGCCAAGAAAGAAACAGGGAGAACACTGAAGCTTTCTTT. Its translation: CASSQERNRENTEAFF.

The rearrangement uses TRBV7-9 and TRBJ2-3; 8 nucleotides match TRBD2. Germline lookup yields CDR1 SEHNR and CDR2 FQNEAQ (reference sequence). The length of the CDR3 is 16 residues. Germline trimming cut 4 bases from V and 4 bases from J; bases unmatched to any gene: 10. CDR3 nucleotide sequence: TGTGCCAGCAGCTCGGCTAGCGGGTACGACCCAGATACGCAGTATTTT. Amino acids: CASSSASGYDPDTQYF. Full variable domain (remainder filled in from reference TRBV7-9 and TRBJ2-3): DTGVSQNPRHKITKRGQNVTFRCDPISEHNRLYWYRQTLGQGPEFLTYFQNEAQLEKSRLLSDRFSAERPKGSFSTLEIQRTEQGDSAMYLCASSSASGYDPDTQYFGPGTRLTVL.

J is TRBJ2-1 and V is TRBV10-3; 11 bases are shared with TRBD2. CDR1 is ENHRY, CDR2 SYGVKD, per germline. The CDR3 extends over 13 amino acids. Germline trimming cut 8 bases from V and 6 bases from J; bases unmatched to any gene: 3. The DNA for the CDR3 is TGTGCCATCGGACTAGCGGGCGTCAATGAGCAGTTCTTC. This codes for CAIGLAGVNEQFF.

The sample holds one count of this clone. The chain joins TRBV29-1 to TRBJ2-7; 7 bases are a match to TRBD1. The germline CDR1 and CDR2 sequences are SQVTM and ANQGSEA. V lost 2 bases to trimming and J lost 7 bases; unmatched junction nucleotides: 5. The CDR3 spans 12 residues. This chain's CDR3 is CSVETGVGEQYF. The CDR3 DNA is TGCAGCGTTGAAACAGGGGTGGGGGAGCAGTACTTC.

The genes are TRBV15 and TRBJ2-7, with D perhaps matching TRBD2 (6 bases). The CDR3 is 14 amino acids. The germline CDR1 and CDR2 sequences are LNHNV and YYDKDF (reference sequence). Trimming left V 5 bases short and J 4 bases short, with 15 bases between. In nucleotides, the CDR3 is TGTGCCACCAGCTACACGGAGGGCCTTTACGAGCAGTACTTC. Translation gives CATSYTEGLYEQYF.

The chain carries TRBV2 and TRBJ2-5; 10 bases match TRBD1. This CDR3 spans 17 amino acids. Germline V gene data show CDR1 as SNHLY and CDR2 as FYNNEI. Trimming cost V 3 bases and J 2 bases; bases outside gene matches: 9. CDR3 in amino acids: CASSDPTGGPGQETQYF. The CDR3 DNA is TGTGCCAGCAGTGACCCGACAGGGGGCCCAGGGCAAGAGACCCAGTACTTC. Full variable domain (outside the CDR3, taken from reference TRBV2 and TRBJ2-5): EPEVTQTPSHQVTQMGQEVILRCVPISNHLYFYWYRQILGQKVEFLVSFYNNEISEKSEIFDDQFSVERPDGSNFTLKIRSTKLEDSAMYFCASSDPTGGPGQETQYFGPGTRLLVL.

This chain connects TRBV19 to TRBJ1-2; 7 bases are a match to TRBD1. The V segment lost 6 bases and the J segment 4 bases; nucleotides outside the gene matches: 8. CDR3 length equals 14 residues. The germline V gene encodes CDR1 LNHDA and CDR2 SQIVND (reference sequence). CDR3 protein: CASRENRDSYGYTF. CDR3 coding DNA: TGTGCCAGTAGGGAAAACCGGGACAGCTATGGCTACACCTTC.

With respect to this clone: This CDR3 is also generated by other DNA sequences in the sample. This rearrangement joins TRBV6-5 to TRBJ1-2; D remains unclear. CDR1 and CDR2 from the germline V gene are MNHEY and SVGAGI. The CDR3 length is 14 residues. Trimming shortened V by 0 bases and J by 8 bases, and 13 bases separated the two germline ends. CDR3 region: CASSYSEGPGGYTF. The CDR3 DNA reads TGTGCCAGCAGTTACTCGGAGGGCCCGGGGGGCTACACCTTC.

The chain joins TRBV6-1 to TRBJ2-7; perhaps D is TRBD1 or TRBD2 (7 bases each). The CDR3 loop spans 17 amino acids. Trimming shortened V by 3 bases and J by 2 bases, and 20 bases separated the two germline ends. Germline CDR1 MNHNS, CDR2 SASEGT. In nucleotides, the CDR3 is TGTGCCAGCAGTGAGCCGCCCTGGAGCGGGACAGCCTACGAGCAGTACTTC. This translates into CASSEPPWSGTAYEQYF.